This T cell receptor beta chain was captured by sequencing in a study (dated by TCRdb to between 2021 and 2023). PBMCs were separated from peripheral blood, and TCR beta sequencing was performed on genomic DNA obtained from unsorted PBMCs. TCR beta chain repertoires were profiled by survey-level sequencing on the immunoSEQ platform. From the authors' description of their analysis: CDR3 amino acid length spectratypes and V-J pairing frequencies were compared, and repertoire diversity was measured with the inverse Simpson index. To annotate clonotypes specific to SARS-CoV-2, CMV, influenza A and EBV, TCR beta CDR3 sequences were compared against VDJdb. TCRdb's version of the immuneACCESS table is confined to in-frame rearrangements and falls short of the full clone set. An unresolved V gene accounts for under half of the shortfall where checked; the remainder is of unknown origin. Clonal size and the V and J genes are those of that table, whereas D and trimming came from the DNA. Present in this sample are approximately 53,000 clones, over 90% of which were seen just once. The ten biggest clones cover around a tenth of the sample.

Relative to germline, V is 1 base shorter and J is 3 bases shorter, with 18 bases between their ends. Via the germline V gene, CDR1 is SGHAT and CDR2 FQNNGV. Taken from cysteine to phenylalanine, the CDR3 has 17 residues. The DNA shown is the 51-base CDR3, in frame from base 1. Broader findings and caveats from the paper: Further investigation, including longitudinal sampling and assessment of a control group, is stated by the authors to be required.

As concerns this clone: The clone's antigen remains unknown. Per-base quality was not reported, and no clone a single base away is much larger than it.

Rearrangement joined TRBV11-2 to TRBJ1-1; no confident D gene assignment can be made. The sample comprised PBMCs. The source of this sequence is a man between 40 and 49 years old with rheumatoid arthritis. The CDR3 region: CASSLVLGEPGDTEAFF. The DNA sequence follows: TGTGCCAGCAGCTTAGTTCTCGGGGAGCCTGGGGACACTGAAGCTTTCTTT.